These 10 T cell receptor beta chains were all obtained from the same sample, sequenced in a study of tumor and adjacent non-tumor tissue in lung cancer. RNA was extracted from bulk tissue without any cell sorting. More than 3 cm separated this lung sample from the edge of the tumor. The library came from three nested PCR rounds adapted from ARM-PCR protocols. TCRdb re-called the multiplex PCR reads through MiXCR, storing one row per CDR3 protein. This table has under 80,000 distinct CDR3 sequences, around three quarters appearing once. The sample comprised distant non-tumor lung tissue. The source is a man aged 55 to 69 with non-small cell lung cancer.

In regard to this clonotype: Its ends do not fully match the called genes, so a read error is possible. The V and J genes are TRBV10-3 and TRBJ2-1, with D maybe TRBD1 (6 bases). Germline CDR1 ENHRY, CDR2 SYGVKD. The CDR3 has 14 amino acids. The CDR3 here is CAISPRGRGNEQFF. The CDR3 bases are TGTGCCATCAGCCCCAGGGGTCGGGGCAATGAGCAGTTTTTC.

This clonotype has a single count. One end of the junction is discordant with germline, which a read error may explain. The CDR3 is CASSLAGQNTDTQYF. The CDR3 nucleotides are TGTGCCAGCAGCTTAGCTGGACAGAACACAGATACTCAGTATTTT. The chain joins TRBV13 to TRBJ2-3; the D gene is possibly TRBD1 (6 bases). The germline V gene has CDR1 PRHDT and CDR2 FYEKMQ (reference sequence). The CDR3 loop spans 15 amino acids.

As to this clonotype: Mismatch with germline at one junction end may stem from a read error. The V gene is TRBV6-5, the J gene TRBJ1-5, with D hard to call. CDR3 length: 12 residues. Looked up from germline, CDR1 is MNHEY and CDR2 is SVGAGI. CDR3 sequence (DNA): TGTGCCAGCGGATCAGAGAATCAGCCCCAACATTTT. Protein: CASGSENQPQHF.

Comments on this clonotype: The junction does not match germline at one end; this may be a read error. This rearrangement joins TRBV30 to TRBJ2-2; 8 positions match TRBD2. The CDR3 runs to 13 residues. Germline V gene data show CDR1 as GTSNPN and CDR2 as SVGIG (reference sequence). This CDR3 is CAWSVAGAGERFF. CDR3 nucleotide sequence: TGTGCCTGGAGTGTAGCGGGAGCAGGGGAGCGGTTTTTT.

About this clonotype: This could be a read error, since a much larger clone is one nucleotide away. The rearrangement links TRBV30 to TRBJ2-5; a weak D match, TRBD1 (5 bases). The CDR3 sequence is 14 residues long. Per germline, CDR1 GTSNPN and CDR2 SVGIG (reference sequence). Trimming took off 2 bases at V and 4 bases at J, with 14 bases between the two ends. As DNA, the CDR3 is TGTGCCTGGAGTCACAGGTTAGGGCGAGAGACCCAGTACTTC. Translating it yields CAWSHRLGRETQYF.

This clonotype came up many times. The chain couples TRBV14 to TRBJ2-1; 7 nucleotides line up with TRBD2. This CDR3 comprises 15 residues. Germline V lookup: CDR1 SGHDN, CDR2 FVKESK. With 5 bases clipped from V and 4 bases from J, the junction kept 8 bases outside the gene matches. The CDR3 region has the DNA TGTGCCAGCAGCAAAATCGGACTAGAGTACAATGAGCAGTTCTTC. It yields the protein CASSKIGLEYNEQFF.

A word on this clonotype: The junction departs from the called germline gene at one end, perhaps through a read error. The V call is TRBV28, the J call TRBJ2-3; D remains ambiguous. Germline V gene sequence: CDR1 MDHEN, CDR2 SYDVKM. The CDR3 runs 11 residues. The CDR3 bases are TGTGCCAGCAATATTGTAGTGACGCGGTATTTT. Protein: CASNIVVTRYF.

The chain links TRBV11-3 to TRBJ2-3; D remains unclear. CDR3 size: 13 residues. V was trimmed by 5 bases and J by 4 bases, leaving 10 bases between them. The germline V gene has CDR1 SGHNT and CDR2 YENEEA. The CDR3 loop is CASSTRYPDTQYF. The CDR3 DNA reads as TGTGCCAGCAGCACGCGATATCCAGATACGCAGTATTTT.

In regard to this clonotype: One junction end does not reproduce the germline sequence, and a read error may be involved. The chain has TRBV5-1 and TRBJ2-2, with a tentative D call TRBD2 (6 bases). CDR1 SGHRS and CDR2 YFSETQ come from the germline V gene. This CDR3 has 15 residues. Written as DNA, the CDR3 is TGCGCCAGCAGTTTGGGAGGAACGGAGCATGGGGAGCTGTTTTTT. Its protein product is CASSLGGTEHGELFF.

This clonotype showed up just a few times. Given a much more abundant clone one base away, this may be a read error. The rearrangement joins TRBV24-1 to TRBJ2-4; the D is unclear. V lost 8 bases to trimming and J lost 0 bases, with 16 bases between them. The CDR3 sequence is 16 residues long. Per the germline V gene, CDR1 is KGHDR and CDR2 is SFDVKD. Here the CDR3 DNA reads TGTGCCACCATTCCGAGCTTCAAGCTAGCCAAAAACATTCAGTACTTC. It specifies CATIPSFKLAKNIQYF.